The subject of this entry is one TCR beta chain. The antigen is undetermined. This specimen comes from a study of early stage breast cancer tumors. Study in general: Of roughly 17 invasive breast tumors, more than nine were hormone receptor-positive, HER2-negative.

TCRdb keeps only in-frame clones here, not all; method: immunoSEQ multiplex PCR. The profile shows about 46,000 clones, roughly 73% of them singletons. CDR3 length equals 12 residues. V lost 6 bases and J 5 bases, leaving 11 bases between the germline ends. CDR1 is MNHEY, CDR2 SVGAGI, per germline. Study findings and constraints: Compared with adjacent normal breast tissue, tumors showed 2 to 3-fold greater T cell density and higher clonality. Functional markers like CD4, CD8 and FOXP3 were missed in bulk sequencing.

Sequenced material: blood. The chain carries TRBV6-5 and TRBJ2-7; no firm D call. The TCR was taken from a middle-aged person with breast cancer. The CDR3 region is CASSPGADEQYF. The CDR3 DNA follows: TGTGCCAGCAGCCCCGGTGCGGACGAGCAGTACTTC.